Listed below are T cell receptor beta chains from one sample, sequenced in a study of control samples from healthy donors and cancer patients. The data were produced by immunoSEQ multiplex PCR, yet TCRdb's version contains in-frame clones alone and is incomplete. Of 100,000 to 150,000 clones in the sample, 80% to 90% were seen once. The sequencing input was blood. The receptors come from a man in his forties in good health. Both conserved end residues are part of each CDR3. A D gene is named only where the DNA matches it firmly. Some rows mark clone size as missing; the rest say once, few, many or name a class of expanded clone.

d_call j_call clone_size v_call cdr3_aa cdr3_nt
TRBD1 TRBJ2-5 - TRBV5-1 CASSGGTGGYQETQYF TGCGCCAGCAGCGGCGGGACAGGGGGGTACCAAGAGACCCAGTACTTC
- TRBJ2-5 - TRBV7-2 CASGDPQETQYF TGTGCCAGCGGGGACCCGCAAGAGACCCAGTACTTC
TRBD1 TRBJ2-7 - TRBV11-3 CASSSPDRGLYEQYF TGTGCCAGCAGCTCACCGGACAGGGGGCTCTACGAGCAGTACTTC
- TRBJ2-2 - TRBV6-1 CASSANRVANTGELFF TGTGCCAGCAGTGCGAACAGGGTGGCGAACACCGGGGAGCTGTTTTTT
TRBD1 TRBJ2-3 - TRBV7-3 CASKQGPTSTDTQYF TGTGCCAGCAAACAGGGGCCCACTAGCACAGATACGCAGTATTTT
- TRBJ2-3 few TRBV7-8 CASSLERAGRDTQYF TGTGCCAGCAGCTTAGAAAGGGCGGGGCGAGATACGCAGTATTTT
TRBD1 TRBJ1-4 - TRBV29-1 CSVAGQANEKLFF TGCAGCGTTGCGGGACAGGCTAATGAAAAACTGTTTTTT
- TRBJ2-1 - TRBV25-1 CASSGGWGAAYNEQFF TGTGCCAGCAGTGGGGGGTGGGGGGCGGCCTACAATGAGCAGTTCTTC
- TRBJ1-6 - TRBV11-2 CASSLDPGHSPLHF TGTGCCAGCAGCCTGGACCCCGGCCATTCACCCCTCCACTTT
- TRBJ1-2 - TRBV7-9 CASSFTGYGYTF TGTGCCAGCAGCTTCACAGGGTATGGCTACACCTTC
TRBD2 TRBJ2-1 - TRBV9 CASSPGLAFYNEQFF TGTGCCAGCAGCCCGGGACTAGCTTTCTACAATGAGCAGTTCTTC
TRBD1 TRBJ1-1 - TRBV7-9 CASSLAGQGPSEAFF TGTGCCAGCAGCTTAGCCGGACAGGGACCCTCTGAAGCTTTCTTT
TRBD1 TRBJ2-5 - TRBV18 CASSPPGTVVRQETQYF TGTGCCAGCTCACCACCAGGGACAGTGGTTCGGCAAGAGACCCAGTACTTC
- TRBJ2-7 - TRBV7-2 CASSLADRYEQYF TGTGCCAGCAGCTTAGCGGACCGCTACGAGCAGTACTTC
- TRBJ1-5 - TRBV30 CAWSKDSHSNQPQHF TGTGCCTGGAGTAAGGACAGCCATAGCAATCAGCCCCAGCATTTT
TRBD2 TRBJ2-6 - TRBV11-3 CASSVFPASGGRSGANVLTF TGTGCCAGCAGCGTTTTTCCAGCTAGCGGGGGCCGCTCTGGGGCCAACGTCCTGACTTTC
- TRBJ1-2 once TRBV15 CATSRDYAKAAYGYTF TGTGCCACCAGCAGAGATTACGCAAAAGCAGCCTATGGCTACACCTTC
- TRBJ1-6 - TRBV5-1 CASSSYRRDDSPLHF TGCGCCAGCAGCTCTTACCGCAGAGACGATTCACCCCTCCACTTT
TRBD2 TRBJ2-7 few TRBV9 CASSVGGLAGDEQYF TGTGCCAGCAGCGTAGGGGGACTAGCGGGGGACGAGCAGTACTTC
- TRBJ2-5 - TRBV13 CASSLGPPGGETQYF TGTGCCAGCAGCTTAGGCCCGCCCGGAGGGGAGACCCAGTACTTC
TRBD2 TRBJ2-1 once TRBV9 CASGTSGVSNEQFF TGTGCCAGCGGGACTAGCGGGGTCAGCAATGAGCAGTTCTTC
- TRBJ1-5 - TRBV28 CASREESNQPQHF TGTGCCAGCAGAGAAGAAAGCAATCAGCCCCAGCATTTT
TRBD1 TRBJ1-6 - TRBV12-3/TRBV12-4 CASRGQGYSPLHF TGTGCCAGCAGGGGACAGGGGTATTCACCCCTCCACTTT
- TRBJ1-4 few TRBV19 CASSQFGWTNEKLFF TGTGCCAGTAGTCAGTTTGGGTGGACAAATGAAAAACTGTTTTTT
- TRBJ2-2 - TRBV5-5 CASRYDNTGELFF TGTGCCAGCAGATATGATAACACCGGGGAGCTGTTTTTT
TRBD1 TRBJ1-1 - TRBV11-3 CASSLVQGASFF TGTGCCAGCAGCTTAGTCCAGGGGGCGTCTTTCTTT
- TRBJ2-2 - TRBV24-1 CATSQGKAGELFF TGTGCCACCAGTCAGGGGAAGGCGGGGGAGCTGTTTTTT
TRBD1 TRBJ2-3 - TRBV18 CASSRTGATDTQYF TGTGCCAGCTCCCGGACAGGGGCCACAGATACGCAGTATTTT
- TRBJ2-7 - TRBV7-8 CASSSGTPVTYEQYF TGTGCCAGCAGCTCCGGGACACCCGTGACCTACGAGCAGTACTTC
TRBD1 TRBJ1-5 - TRBV27 CASSSDRVGSQPQHF TGTGCCAGCAGTTCCGACAGGGTTGGGAGTCAGCCCCAGCATTTT
TRBD1 TRBJ1-1 - TRBV19 CASSPRTGGSNTEAFF TGTGCCAGTAGTCCACGGACAGGGGGGTCGAACACTGAAGCTTTCTTT
- TRBJ2-7 - TRBV5-5 CASSSLRQVSSYEQYF TGTGCCAGCAGCTCTCTCCGACAGGTGAGCTCCTACGAGCAGTACTTC
TRBD2 TRBJ2-3 few TRBV2 CASTFLAGGFTDTQYF TGTGCCAGCACTTTCCTAGCGGGGGGGTTCACAGATACGCAGTATTTT
- TRBJ1-4 - TRBV18 CASSPGLREKLFF TGTGCCAGCTCACCGGGGTTACGTGAAAAACTGTTTTTT
TRBD2 TRBJ2-2 - TRBV9 CASSAGGYTGELFF TGTGCCAGCAGCGCCGGGGGGTACACCGGGGAGCTGTTTTTT
- TRBJ2-2 - TRBV7-6 CASSFNTGELFF TGTGCCAGCAGCTTCAATACCGGGGAGCTGTTTTTT
TRBD1 TRBJ2-1 - TRBV5-1 CASSLGQGGDEQFF TGCGCCAGCAGCTTGGGACAGGGTGGCGATGAGCAGTTCTTC